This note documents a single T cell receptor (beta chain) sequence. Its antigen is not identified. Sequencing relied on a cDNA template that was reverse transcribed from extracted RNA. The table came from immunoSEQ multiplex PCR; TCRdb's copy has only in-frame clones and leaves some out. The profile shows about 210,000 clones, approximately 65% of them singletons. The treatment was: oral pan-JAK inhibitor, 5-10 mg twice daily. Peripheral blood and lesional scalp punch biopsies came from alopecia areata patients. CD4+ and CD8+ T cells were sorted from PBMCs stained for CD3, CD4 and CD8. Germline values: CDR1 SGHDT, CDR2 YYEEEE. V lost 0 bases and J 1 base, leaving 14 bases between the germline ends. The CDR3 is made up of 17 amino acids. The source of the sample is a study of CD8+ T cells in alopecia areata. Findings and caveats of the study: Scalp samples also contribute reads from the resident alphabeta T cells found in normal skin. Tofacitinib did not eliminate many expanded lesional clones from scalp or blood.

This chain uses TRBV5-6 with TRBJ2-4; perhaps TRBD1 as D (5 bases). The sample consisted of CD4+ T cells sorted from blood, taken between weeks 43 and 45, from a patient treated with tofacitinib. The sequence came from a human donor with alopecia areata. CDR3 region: CASSLVDRTRAKNIQYF. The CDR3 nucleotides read TGTGCCAGCAGCTTGGTTGACAGAACTCGGGCCAAAAACATTCAGTACTTC.